What follows are 9 T cell receptor beta chains derived from one specimen sequenced in a study of T cells in Graves' hyperthyroidism and ophthalmopathy. Amplified TCR beta CDR3 regions derived from RNA transcripts. Using the HTBI primer set, a first-round RT-PCR was run on the TCR CDR3. TCRdb re-derived calls from the multiplex PCR reads in MiXCR, one entry per CDR3 protein. The table has fewer than 700,000 distinct CDR3 sequences, 15% to 20% seen once. Sequencing was done on a sample of blood. These receptors all come from a woman aged 30 to 39 with Graves' hyperthyroidism.

This clonotype was recorded many times. The gene calls are TRBV2 and TRBJ2-4, with D possibly called TRBD1 or TRBD2 (5 bases each). V was pared by 4 bases and J by 2 bases, with 9 bases between. CDR3 length equals 14 residues. CDR1 is SNHLY and CDR2 is FYNNEI in the germline V gene. CDR3 protein: CASSAGQPKNIQYF. CDR3 coding DNA: TGTGCCAGCAGTGCGGGGCAACCCAAAAACATTCAGTACTTC.

This clonotype was counted many times. The CDR3 DNA reads TGTGCCAGCAGCCACCCGGGACAGGGGACCGAGCAGTACTTC. Translation: CASSHPGQGTEQYF. The chain recombines TRBV3-1 with TRBJ2-7; 10 bases match TRBD1. CDR3 size: 14 residues. V dropped 3 bases and J dropped 6; count of bases not matched to a gene: 5. Germline-derived CDR1 and CDR2 are LGHDT and YNNKEL (reference sequence).

This clonotype came up many times. The V gene is TRBV5-5, the J gene TRBJ2-1, with 8 bases fitting TRBD2. CDR1 is SGHKS and CDR2 is YYEKEE in the germline V gene (reference sequence). Trimming removed 4 bases from V and 5 bases from J; junction bases left unmatched: 14. The CDR3 spans 17 residues. The CDR3 reads CASSPRGGRLTDNEQFF. The CDR3 DNA reads TGTGCCAGCAGCCCACGGGGGGGGCGGCTGACTGACAATGAGCAGTTCTTC. Full variable domain (rest looked up from reference TRBV5-5 and TRBJ2-1): DAGVTQSPTHLIKTRGQQVTLRCSPISGHKSVSWYQQVLGQGPQFIFQYYEKEERGRGNFPDRFSARQFPNYSSELNVNALLLGDSALYLCASSPRGGRLTDNEQFFGPGTRLTVL.

As for this clonotype: A much larger clone sits a single nucleotide away, making a read error possible. V is TRBV11-1 and J is TRBJ2-3; 7 nucleotides agree with TRBD2. This CDR3 contains 14 residues. The germline V gene has CDR1 SGHAT and CDR2 FQDESV (reference sequence). For the CDR3, the DNA is TGCGCCAGCAGCCCACGGACTAGTCTAGTTACGCAGTATTTT. This sequence encodes CASSPRTSLVTQYF.

This clonotype was picked up many times. The chain links TRBV5-8 to TRBJ1-1; TRBD1 might be the D (5 bases). V lost 3 bases, J lost 0 bases, and 18 bases lay in between. There are 17 residues in the CDR3. CDR1 and CDR2 from the germline V gene are SGHTS and YDEGEE. The CDR3 nucleotides are TGTGCCAGCAGCTCACGAGCGGACATCTTCATGAACACTGAAGCTTTCTTT. Its translation is CASSSRADIFMNTEAFF.

This clonotype occurred many times. This chain uses TRBV27 with TRBJ1-1; D gene ambiguous. Germline-derived CDR1 and CDR2 are MNHEY and SMNVEV (reference sequence). CDR3 length: 14 residues. With 1 base removed from V and 5 bases from J, the gap between germline ends came to 11 bases. Here the CDR3 reads CASSLWAADTEAFF. CDR3 DNA sequence: TGTGCCAGCAGTTTATGGGCGGCCGATACTGAAGCTTTCTTT.

This clonotype appeared many times. The chain links TRBV7-8 to TRBJ1-1; 9 nucleotides match TRBD1. CDR1 and CDR2 from the germline V gene are SGHVS and FQNEAQ. With V trimmed by 4 bases and J by 0 bases, 6 bases remained unmatched. This CDR3 region has 16 residues. CDR3 sequence reads: CASSSQTGGVNTEAFF. The CDR3 bases are TGTGCCAGCAGCTCCCAGACAGGGGGTGTGAACACTGAAGCTTTCTTT.

J is TRBJ2-2 and V is TRBV20-1; TRBD1 matches 7 bases. The CDR3 totals 14 residues. Unmatched junction bases numbered 8, after V lost 6 bases and J lost 4 bases. Germline assignment: CDR1 DFQATT and CDR2 SNEGSKA (reference sequence). The CDR3 DNA follows: TGCAGTGCGGTTGCAACAGGGGTCACCGGGGAGCTGTTTTTT. Its translation is CSAVATGVTGELFF.

This chain connects TRBV7-2 to TRBJ2-3, with 8 bases that match TRBD2. V gave up 2 bases and J gave up 4 bases; unmatched junction bases: 5. The germline V gene encodes CDR1 SGHTA and CDR2 FQGNSA. The length of the CDR3 is 15 residues. For the CDR3, the DNA is TGTGCCAGCAGCTTAACTAGCGGAGGGGCAGATACGCAGTATTTT. It is translated as CASSLTSGGADTQYF. The full variable domain, in which reference TRBV7-2 and TRBJ2-3 provide the parts outside the CDR3, is GAGVSQSPSNKVTEKGKDVELRCDPISGHTALYWYRQSLGQGLEFLIYFQGNSAPDKSGLPSDRFSAERTGGSVSTLTIQRTQQEDSAVYLCASSLTSGGADTQYFGPGTRLTVL.